The clone carrying this T cell receptor beta chain showed up just once. The antigen is unknown. This sample is drawn from a study of T cell responses to AZD1222 COVID-19 vaccine. Using immunoSEQ multiplex PCR, the repertoire was profiled, and TCRdb retains in-frame clones only, with some absent. This table has 100,000 to 150,000 clones, around 90% appearing once. Whole-study results and caveats: White British ancestry dominated among donors, who included more females, and clonal diversity was possibly underestimated. Spike-spanning, vaccine-associated CD4 TCRs were dominant at 160-218 and 743-854.

This receptor was identified in an adult in good health. The material sequenced was peripheral blood, taken on day 0 of AZD1222 vaccination.

CDR3 sequence: CASRPREPSGYTF. The CDR3 DNA is TGTGCCAGCAGACCCAGGGAACCATCTGGCTACACCTTC. The J gene is TRBJ1-2, the V gene TRBV12-3 or TRBV12-4, with D perhaps TRBD1 (5 bases). The length of the CDR3 is 13 residues. The ends were cut back, 6 bases at V and 7 bases at J, with 15 bases in the middle.